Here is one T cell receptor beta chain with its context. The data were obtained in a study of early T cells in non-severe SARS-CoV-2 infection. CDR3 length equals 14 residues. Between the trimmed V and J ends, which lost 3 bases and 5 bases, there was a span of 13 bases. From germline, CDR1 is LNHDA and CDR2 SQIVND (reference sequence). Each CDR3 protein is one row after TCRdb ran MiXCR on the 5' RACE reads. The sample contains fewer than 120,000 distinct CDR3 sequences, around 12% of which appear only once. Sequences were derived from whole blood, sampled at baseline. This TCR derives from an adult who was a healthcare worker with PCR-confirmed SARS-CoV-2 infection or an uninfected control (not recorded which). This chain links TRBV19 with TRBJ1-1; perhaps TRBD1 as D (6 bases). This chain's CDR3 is CASSMPQGETEAFF. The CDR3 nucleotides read TGTGCCAGTAGTATGCCACAGGGTGAAACTGAAGCTTTCTTT. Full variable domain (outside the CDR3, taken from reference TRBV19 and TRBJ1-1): DGGITQSPKYLFRKEGQNVTLSCEQNLNHDAMYWYRQDPGQGLRLIYYSQIVNDFQKGDIAEGYSVSREKKESFPLTVTSAQKNPTAFYLCASSMPQGETEAFFGQGTRLTVV.